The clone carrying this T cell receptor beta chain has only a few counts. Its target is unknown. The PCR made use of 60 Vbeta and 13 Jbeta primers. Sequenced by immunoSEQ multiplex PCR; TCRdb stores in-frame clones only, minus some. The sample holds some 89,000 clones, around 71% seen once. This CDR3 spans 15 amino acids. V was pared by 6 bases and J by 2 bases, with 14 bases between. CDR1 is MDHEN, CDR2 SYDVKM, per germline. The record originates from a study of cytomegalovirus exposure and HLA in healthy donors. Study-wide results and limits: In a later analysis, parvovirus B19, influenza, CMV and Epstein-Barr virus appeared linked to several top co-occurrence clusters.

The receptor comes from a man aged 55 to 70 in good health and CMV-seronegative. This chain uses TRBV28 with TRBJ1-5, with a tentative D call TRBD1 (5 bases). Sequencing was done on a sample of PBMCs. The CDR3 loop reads CASRTRDFGNQPQHF. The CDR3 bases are TGTGCCAGCAGGACCAGGGATTTTGGCAATCAGCCCCAGCATTTT.